The 21 T cell receptor beta chains reported below all come from one sample, sequenced in a study of T cell responses to AZD1222 COVID-19 vaccine. Using immunoSEQ multiplex PCR, the repertoire was profiled, and TCRdb retains in-frame clones only, with some absent. The table includes 90,000 to 140,000 clones, around nine tenths detected once. The source was peripheral blood, collected on day 0 of AZD1222 vaccination. Source of these receptors: an adult in good health.

The rearrangement uses TRBV27 and TRBJ2-3; 8 bases map to TRBD2. Germline CDR1 is MNHEY and CDR2 is SMNVEV (reference sequence). J was trimmed by 6 bases and V by 2 bases; bases with no gene match: 7. The CDR3 extends over 15 amino acids. DNA of the CDR3: TGTGCCAGCAGTTTAGGGCGGGAGGCCGGGGATACGCAGTATTTT. This encodes CASSLGREAGDTQYF.

The V call is TRBV7-2, the J call TRBJ1-6; D remains ambiguous. Trimming left V 2 bases short and J 8 bases short, with 13 bases between. Per the germline V gene, CDR1 is SGHTA and CDR2 is FQGNSA. The CDR3 spans 15 residues. The CDR3 bases are TGTGCCAGCAGCTTATTTGTAGGGCCAGATTCACCCCTCCACTTT. Translation gives CASSLFVGPDSPLHF.

CDR3 sequence (DNA): TGTGCCAGCAGCTGGGGAACGACTAGCGGGAGGGCCCCCTACAATGAGCAGTTCTTC. It translates to CASSWGTTSGRAPYNEQFF. This chain uses TRBV27 with TRBJ2-1, with 14 positions matching TRBD2. There are 19 residues in the CDR3. Germline lookup yields CDR1 MNHEY and CDR2 SMNVEV (reference sequence). Trimming cost V 6 bases and J 2 bases; bases outside gene matches: 12.

This clone was found a few times. This chain uses TRBV3-1 (or the pseudogene TRBV3-2) with TRBJ1-6, with D possibly TRBD1 on 5 matching bases. Germline CDR1 is LGHDT and CDR2 is YNNKEL (reference sequence). The V end was cut by 1 base, the J end by 5 bases, with 9 bases between. The CDR3 extends over 15 amino acids. CDR3 DNA sequence: TGTGCCAGCAGCCAAGCACAGGTGGATAATTCACCCCTCCACTTT. It translates to CASSQAQVDNSPLHF.

This clone was recorded only once. The chain combines TRBV7-2 with TRBJ2-7; D is undetermined. V shed 1 base and J shed 3 bases, with 13 bases lying between them. Germline V CDR1 and CDR2: SGHTA, FQGNSA. The CDR3 is 15 amino acids. DNA of the CDR3: TGTGCCAGCAGCTTAGGCGGATCCACGATCTACGAGCAGTACTTC. Translated, it gives CASSLGGSTIYEQYF.

V is TRBV29-1 and J is TRBJ2-1, with TRBD2 as a possible D gene (5 bases). The CDR3 consists of 12 residues. V was clipped by 0 bases and J by 8 bases, with 8 bases between them. CDR1 is SQVTM and CDR2 is ANQGSEA in the germline V gene. The CDR3 nucleotides read TGCAGCGTTGAAGATTCGGGGTATGAGCAGTTCTTC. Protein: CSVEDSGYEQFF.

V and J are TRBV30 and TRBJ1-4, with 9 positions matching TRBD1. The junction had 6 bases not matched to a gene; V was cut back by 0 bases and J by 7 bases. CDR1 is GTSNPN, CDR2 SVGIG, per germline (reference sequence). The CDR3 is 15 residues long. CDR3 in DNA: TGTGCCTGGAGTGTATCGGGACAGGGTTTTGAAAAACTGTTTTTT. Translating gives CAWSVSGQGFEKLFF. Based on the CDR3 plus reference TRBV30 and TRBJ1-4, the full variable domain is SQTIHQWPATLVQPVGSPLSLECTVEGTSNPNLYWYRQAAGRGLQLLFYSVGIGQISSEVPQNLSASRPQDRQFILSSKKLLLSDSGFYLCAWSVSGQGFEKLFFGSGTQLSVL.

The rearrangement uses TRBV29-1 and TRBJ1-2; no firm D call. The CDR3 runs 15 residues. Germline-derived CDR1 and CDR2 are SQVTM and ANQGSEA. Trimming removed 5 bases at V and 0 bases at J, with 16 bases between. For the CDR3, the DNA is TGCAGCGTTCTCGGGTTAACACGAGCTAACTATGGCTACACCTTC. It encodes CSVLGLTRANYGYTF.

This chain joins TRBV27 and TRBJ2-1, with 9 positions matching TRBD2. Looked up from germline, CDR1 is MNHEY and CDR2 is SMNVEV (reference sequence). The CDR3 is made up of 16 amino acids. Losses at the gene ends were 5 bases for V and 4 bases for J; bases not matched to a gene: 9. The CDR3 nucleotides are TGTGCCAGCAGTCCCCTTGGGACTAGCCGATACAATGAGCAGTTCTTC. Encoded protein: CASSPLGTSRYNEQFF.

The chain links TRBV28 to TRBJ1-4, with D maybe TRBD1 (6 bases). Trimming took off 6 bases at V and 3 bases at J, with 14 bases between the two ends. CDR3 length: 15 amino acids. CDR1 is MDHEN and CDR2 is SYDVKM in the germline V gene. The CDR3 here is CASRVQGGSNEKLFF. Written as DNA, the CDR3 is TGTGCCAGCAGGGTACAGGGAGGGTCTAATGAAAAACTGTTTTTT.

This clone was counted a single time. This rearrangement joins TRBV7-2 to TRBJ2-3; D is unresolved. V dropped 5 bases and J dropped 8 bases, with 20 bases sitting between them. The germline V gene encodes CDR1 SGHTA and CDR2 FQGNSA. This CDR3 has 15 residues. The CDR3 sequence: CASSPTGPGSGTQYF. CDR3 DNA sequence: TGTGCCAGCAGCCCTACCGGTCCAGGATCGGGTACGCAGTATTTT.

This chain connects TRBV9 to TRBJ1-2; 7 bases are shared with TRBD1. The CDR3 is 14 residues long. With 2 bases clipped from V and 3 bases from J, the junction kept 4 bases outside the gene matches. The germline V gene has CDR1 SGDLS and CDR2 YYNGEE. Here the CDR3 reads CASSVTGIDYGYTF. For the CDR3, the DNA is TGTGCCAGCAGCGTGACAGGGATCGACTATGGCTACACCTTC.

This chain uses TRBV5-8 with TRBJ2-1, with TRBD1 identical over 12 bases. Germline V lookup: CDR1 SGHTS, CDR2 YDEGEE. Trimming took 0 bases from V and 9 from J; bases not matched to a gene: 10. CDR3 length: 17 amino acids. The DNA for the CDR3 is TGTGCCAGCAGCTTGGAGGTCGGGGGACAGGGGGCCGGTGAGCAGTTCTTC. Translating gives CASSLEVGGQGAGEQFF.

This chain links TRBV27 with TRBJ2-1; 8 bases line up with TRBD2. The V segment lost 2 bases and the J segment 3 bases; nucleotides outside the gene matches: 6. This CDR3 comprises 16 residues. CDR1 and CDR2 (germline): MNHEY, SMNVEV (reference sequence). CDR3 nucleotides: TGTGCCAGCAGTTTAGGATGGCTAGCGGGCTACAATGAGCAGTTCTTC. It codes for CASSLGWLAGYNEQFF.

The chain employs TRBV19 and TRBJ1-2; D may be TRBD1 (6 bases). The CDR3 has 16 residues. Germline CDR1 reads LNHDA; CDR2 reads SQIVND (reference sequence). Trimming cost V 1 base and J 2 bases, with 14 bases left between them. Here the CDR3 DNA reads TGTGCCAGTAGTATAGTACAGGGTCAGGGGAACTATGGCTACACCTTC. Amino acid sequence: CASSIVQGQGNYGYTF.

The chain combines TRBV24-1 with TRBJ2-1; no definite D call. Per the germline V gene, CDR1 is KGHDR and CDR2 is SFDVKD. The CDR3 is 12 residues long. The ends were cut back, 1 base at V and 5 bases at J, with 2 bases in the middle. For the CDR3, the DNA is TGTGCCACCAGTGATTTTCACAATGAGCAGTTCTTC. Translating gives CATSDFHNEQFF.

This chain joins TRBV28 and TRBJ2-5, with D maybe TRBD1 (5 bases). V gave up 2 bases and J gave up 2 bases, with 12 bases separating them. CDR3 size: 15 residues. Germline CDR1 reads MDHEN; CDR2 reads SYDVKM. The CDR3 nucleotides are TGTGCCAGCAGTTTAAAAGGGGTCGGGCAAGAGACCCAGTACTTC. Its translation: CASSLKGVGQETQYF.

This clone came up a few times. This chain links TRBV7-9 with TRBJ1-1, with 7 bases identical to TRBD1. The ends lost 6 bases at V and 1 base at J; junction bases unmatched: 5. Germline CDR1 and CDR2: SEHNR and FQNEAQ (reference sequence). The CDR3 runs 14 residues. The CDR3 protein is CASSRDRKNTEAFF. CDR3 in DNA: TGTGCCAGCAGTCGGGACAGAAAGAACACTGAAGCTTTCTTT. The whole variable domain, remainder taken from reference TRBV7-9 and TRBJ1-1, is DTGVSQNPRHKITKRGQNVTFRCDPISEHNRLYWYRQTLGQGPEFLTYFQNEAQLEKSRLLSDRFSAERPKGSFSTLEIQRTEQGDSAMYLCASSRDRKNTEAFFGQGTRLTVV.

The chain carries TRBV7-9 and TRBJ2-4; 9 bases map to TRBD2. Germline V gene data show CDR1 as SEHNR and CDR2 as FQNEAQ (reference sequence). The CDR3 is made up of 18 amino acids. The junction had 11 bases not matched to a gene; V was cut back by 3 bases and J by 2 bases. The CDR3 sequence is CASSLIFSGRAPKNIQYF. The CDR3 DNA sequence: TGTGCCAGCAGCTTGATTTTTAGCGGGAGAGCGCCCAAAAACATTCAGTACTTC.

This clone was observed a single time. The chain uses TRBV7-9 and TRBJ2-5, with D perhaps matching TRBD1 (6 bases). V lost 3 bases and J 2 bases, leaving 10 bases between the germline ends. This CDR3 has 14 amino acids. Germline V gene data show CDR1 as SEHNR and CDR2 as FQNEAQ (reference sequence). CDR3 nucleotides: TGTGCCAGCAGCTTCTTGGGGGCTCAAGAGACCCAGTACTTC. Protein sequence: CASSFLGAQETQYF.

The chain employs TRBV7-8 and TRBJ2-7, with a tentative D call TRBD1 (6 bases). Germline CDR1 SGHVS, CDR2 FQNEAQ. Trimming stripped 0 bases from V and 4 bases from J, with 13 bases between. This CDR3 is built from 15 residues. CDR3 sequence reads: CASSLAAGDRYEQYF. CDR3 DNA sequence: TGTGCCAGCAGCTTAGCGGCAGGGGATCGATACGAGCAGTACTTC.